Shown below are 13 T cell receptor beta chains from a single sample sequenced in a study of T cell responses to AZD1222 COVID-19 vaccine. Sequencing used immunoSEQ multiplex PCR; TCRdb keeps in-frame clones, though not all of them. The data hold about 120,000 clones, with around 87% observed a single time. The material was peripheral blood, obtained on day 0 of AZD1222 vaccination. The receptor set was obtained from an adult in good health.

Concerning this clone: Other DNA sequences in this sample translate to the same CDR3. This sequence joins TRBV19 and TRBJ1-1; 10 bases agree with TRBD1. Germline-derived CDR1 and CDR2 are LNHDA and SQIVND (reference sequence). CDR3 length: 16 amino acids. V shed 4 bases, J shed 0 bases, and the junction held 5 bases outside the gene matches. DNA for the CDR3: TGTGCCAGTAGTACTCAAGGACAGGGGGTGAACACTGAAGCTTTCTTT. Translated: CASSTQGQGVNTEAFF.

This sequence joins TRBV7-9 and TRBJ1-1, with no clear D. This CDR3 has 11 amino acids. Per the germline V gene, CDR1 is SEHNR and CDR2 is FQNEAQ (reference sequence). V dropped 4 bases and J dropped 8 bases, with 8 bases sitting between them. This CDR3 is CASSSAEEAFF. The CDR3 region has the DNA TGTGCCAGCAGCTCGGCGGAGGAAGCTTTCTTT.

This chain links TRBV5-1 with TRBJ2-7; possible D gene TRBD2, 5 bases. Germline V gene data show CDR1 as SGHRS and CDR2 as YFSETQ. CDR3 length equals 14 residues. V gave up 0 bases and J gave up 3 bases, with 10 bases separating them. CDR3 residues: CASSLVGESYEQYF. The CDR3 bases are TGCGCCAGCAGCTTGGTCGGGGAGAGCTACGAGCAGTACTTC.

The chain carries TRBV6-5 and TRBJ2-3; D not certain. The germline CDR1 and CDR2 sequences are MNHEY and SVGAGI. The CDR3 is made up of 13 amino acids. V was clipped by 6 bases and J by 2 bases, with 9 bases between them. The CDR3, as DNA: TGTGCCAGCAGACGACCCTCCACAGATACGCAGTATTTT. Its translation: CASRRPSTDTQYF.

V is TRBV5-5 and J is TRBJ1-2; no firm D call. V was shortened by 6 bases and J by 4 bases, with 10 bases between the two germline ends. Germline CDR1 reads SGHKS; CDR2 reads YYEKEE (reference sequence). This CDR3 contains 12 residues. This chain's CDR3 is CASNLSGYGYTF. As DNA, the CDR3 is TGTGCCAGCAACCTCTCCGGCTATGGCTACACCTTC.

This clone was observed once. The chain carries TRBV11-3 and TRBJ2-1; TRBD2 agrees at 9 bases. Germline-derived CDR1 and CDR2 are SGHNT and YENEEA. V dropped 4 bases and J dropped 7; count of bases not matched to a gene: 14. The CDR3 extends over 17 amino acids. CDR3 coding DNA: TGTGCCAGCAGCTCCGGTGTGGCGGGAGGGTTGGGGAATGAGCAGTTCTTC. It yields the protein CASSSGVAGGLGNEQFF.

This sequence joins TRBV7-9 and TRBJ2-3; possible D gene TRBD2, 6 bases. The germline V and J ends were trimmed by 6 bases and 1 base, with 14 bases remaining between them. Germline loops: CDR1 SEHNR, CDR2 FQNEAQ (reference sequence). The CDR3 totals 15 residues. This chain's CDR3 is CASRPLGGGTDTQYF. DNA of the CDR3: TGTGCCAGCAGACCCTTGGGGGGAGGCACAGATACGCAGTATTTT.

This chain links TRBV28 with TRBJ1-5; 7 bases are shared with TRBD1. After removal of 7 bases from V and 4 bases from J, the junction contained 7 bases not matched to a gene. Germline loops: CDR1 MDHEN, CDR2 SYDVKM. The CDR3 loop spans 14 amino acids. The CDR3 spells CASNPGGQNQPQHF. CDR3 nucleotides: TGTGCCAGCAACCCGGGGGGACAGAATCAGCCCCAGCATTTT.

This chain joins TRBV18 and TRBJ1-6, with 7 bases that match TRBD1. The CDR3 is 15 residues long. The J segment lost 8 bases and the V segment lost 3 bases, leaving 7 bases of the junction unmatched. Germline V lookup: CDR1 KGHSH, CDR2 LQKENI. CDR3 in DNA: TGTGCCAGCTCACCCCAGGGGGTACGGGATTCACCCCTCCACTTT. Encoded protein: CASSPQGVRDSPLHF. Complete variable domain (other parts from reference TRBV18 and TRBJ1-6): NAGVMQNPRHLVRRRGQEARLRCSPMKGHSHVYWYRQLPEEGLKFMVYLQKENIIDESGMPKERFSAEFPKEGPSILRIQQVVRGDSAAYFCASSPQGVRDSPLHFGNGTRLTVT.

The V call is TRBV16, the J call TRBJ1-6; a possible D gene is TRBD1 (5 bases). The V end lost 3 bases, the J end lost 9 bases, and 18 bases lay between the germline ends. Germline CDR1 KGHSY, CDR2 FQNENV. This CDR3 contains 16 residues. The CDR3: CASSHRGTWGVSPLHF. The CDR3 DNA reads TGTGCCAGCAGCCACCGCGGGACCTGGGGGGTTTCACCCCTCCACTTT. Using reference TRBV16 and TRBJ1-6 for the parts outside the CDR3, the full variable domain is GEEVAQTPKHLVRGEGQKAKLYCAPIKGHSYVFWYQQVLKNEFKFLISFQNENVFDETGMPKERFSAKCLPNSPCSLEIQATKLEDSAVYFCASSHRGTWGVSPLHFGNGTRLTVT.

CDR3 sequence: CASSPGQGGRWTEAFF. The CDR3 DNA follows: TGTGCCAGTAGTCCCGGACAGGGGGGAAGGTGGACTGAAGCTTTCTTT. The chain links TRBV19 to TRBJ1-1; the match to TRBD1 covers 10 bases. Germline V CDR1 and CDR2: LNHDA, SQIVND (reference sequence). This CDR3 region has 16 residues. V dropped 5 bases and J dropped 5; count of bases not matched to a gene: 11.

The chain joins TRBV2 to TRBJ2-1, with 13 nucleotides matching TRBD2. CDR1 is SNHLY, CDR2 FYNNEI, per germline. The CDR3 runs to 14 residues. Unmatched junction bases numbered 11, after V lost 5 bases and J lost 16 bases. CDR3 in amino acids: CASSLTSGGQRGFF. Written as DNA, the CDR3 is TGTGCCAGCAGTCTGACTAGCGGGGGGCAAAGGGGTTTCTTC. The complete variable domain, with remaining parts taken from reference TRBV2 and TRBJ2-1, reads EPEVTQTPSHQVTQMGQEVILRCVPISNHLYFYWYRQILGQKVEFLVSFYNNEISEKSEIFDDQFSVERPDGSNFTLKIRSTKLEDSAMYFCASSLTSGGQRGFFGPGTRLTVL.

This clone was seen once. V usage is TRBV19 and J usage is TRBJ1-6; D unresolved. CDR3 length: 16 residues. The ends were cut back, 5 bases at V and 7 bases at J, with 18 bases in the middle. Germline CDR1 and CDR2: LNHDA and SQIVND (reference sequence). CDR3 in DNA: TGTGCCAGTAGTCTAAAAGGCGGCCTCCTCAATTCACCCCTCCACTTT. This encodes CASSLKGGLLNSPLHF.